The 14 T cell receptor beta chains in this list originate from one sample, sequenced in a study of neoadjuvant anti-PD-1 for oral cavity cancer. Using immunoSEQ multiplex PCR, the repertoire was profiled, and TCRdb retains in-frame clones only, with some absent. The table shows about 68,000 clones, with roughly 81% occurring only once. Time point indicated: after neoadjuvant nivolumab, at surgical resection. The sample consisted of PBMCs, taken after nivolumab (anti-PD-1) treatment. These receptors were obtained from a person between 35 and 79 years old with oral cavity squamous cell carcinoma.

This chain joins TRBV4-1 and TRBJ2-1; 9 nucleotides agree with TRBD2. The CDR3 covers 15 residues. Per the germline V gene, CDR1 is MGHRA and CDR2 is YSYEKL. V lost 5 bases to trimming and J lost 4 bases; unmatched junction nucleotides: 6. CDR3 residues: CASSSRLAAYNEQFF. For the CDR3, the DNA is TGCGCCAGCAGCTCCCGACTAGCGGCGTACAATGAGCAGTTCTTC.

This clone was recorded only once. The chain is built from TRBV27 and TRBJ2-3; 7 bases fit TRBD2. Germline CDR1 MNHEY, CDR2 SMNVEV (reference sequence). The CDR3 runs 15 residues. V trimming: 6 bases; J trimming: 3 bases; junction bases outside the gene matches: 9. CDR3 region: CASRSGGGTTDTQYF. In nucleotides, the CDR3 is TGTGCCAGCAGGTCTGGGGGGGGAACTACAGATACGCAGTATTTT.

The V and J genes are TRBV5-6 and TRBJ1-2; 7 bases are a match to TRBD1. The germline V gene has CDR1 SGHDT and CDR2 YYEEEE. The CDR3 totals 13 residues. With V trimmed by 2 bases and J by 7 bases, 5 bases remained unmatched. Here the CDR3 reads CASSFFTGAGYTF. In DNA form, the CDR3 reads TGTGCCAGCAGCTTCTTCACAGGGGCTGGCTACACCTTC.

The chain couples TRBV13 to TRBJ2-1, with D unclear. Germline V gene lookup returns CDR1 PRHDT and CDR2 FYEKMQ (reference sequence). The CDR3 contains 12 residues. The ends were cut back, 0 bases at V and 11 bases at J, with 8 bases in the middle. The CDR3 protein is CASSLGQLKQFF. CDR3 coding DNA: TGTGCCAGCAGCTTAGGACAGCTAAAGCAGTTCTTC.

The chain joins TRBV28 to TRBJ1-2, with D possibly matching TRBD1 (6 bases). The CDR3 covers 14 residues. Germline lookup yields CDR1 MDHEN and CDR2 SYDVKM. Trimming shortened V by 5 bases and J by 4 bases, and 14 bases separated the two germline ends. CDR3 sequence reads: CASSLRGGGYGYTF. Here the CDR3 DNA reads TGTGCCAGCAGTCTAAGAGGGGGTGGCTATGGCTACACCTTC.

The chain combines TRBV6-5 with TRBJ2-3; 7 bases are a match to TRBD2. The CDR3 has 14 amino acids. From germline, CDR1 is MNHEY and CDR2 SVGAGI. V dropped 6 bases and J dropped 9; count of bases not matched to a gene: 12. The CDR3 reads CASRGLPREGTQYF. In DNA form, the CDR3 reads TGTGCCAGCAGGGGACTACCCCGCGAAGGAACGCAGTATTTT.

The chain joins TRBV29-1 to TRBJ2-2, with D uncertain. V lost 5 bases to trimming and J lost 3 bases, with 4 bases between them. There are 11 residues in the CDR3. The germline gives CDR1 SQVTM, CDR2 ANQGSEA. CDR3 protein: CSVMDTGELFF. DNA of the CDR3: TGCAGCGTTATGGACACCGGGGAGCTGTTTTTT.

The chain is built from TRBV5-1 and TRBJ2-5, with D possibly TRBD1 on 5 matching bases. V lost 0 bases, J lost 2 bases, and 14 bases lay in between. The CDR3 totals 16 residues. The V gene's germline CDR1 is SGHRS and CDR2 YFSETQ. This CDR3 is CASSLGGAKTQETQYF. The CDR3 coding sequence is TGCGCCAGCAGCTTGGGTGGGGCCAAGACACAAGAGACCCAGTACTTC.

The genes are TRBV5-6 and TRBJ2-7; D might be TRBD1 or TRBD2, each matching 5 bases. Trimming took 3 bases from V and 11 from J, leaving 36 bases between them. Germline V gene sequence: CDR1 SGHDT, CDR2 YYEEEE. The CDR3 extends over 19 amino acids. The CDR3 bases are TGTGCCAGCAGCTCGGGAAAAGGGGATGCCGGATCGCTACGAGCAGTTAAGTACTTC. This gives the protein CASSSGKGDAGSLRAVKYF.

The rearrangement links TRBV10-3 to TRBJ2-1; 7 nucleotides agree with TRBD1. V gave up 4 bases and J gave up 7 bases; unmatched junction bases: 7. The CDR3 is made up of 14 amino acids. Germline loops: CDR1 ENHRY, CDR2 SYGVKD. DNA of the CDR3: TGTGCCATCAGTGTTCCAGGGGGTAAGAATGAGCAGTTCTTC. It translates to CAISVPGGKNEQFF.

This chain connects TRBV6-5 to TRBJ2-7; TRBD2 matches at 13 bases. The germline CDR1 and CDR2 sequences are MNHEY and SVGAGI. V lost 6 bases and J lost 6; bases outside the gene matches: 8. The CDR3 totals 15 residues. The CDR3 protein is CASRRGLAGIGEQYF. In DNA form, the CDR3 reads TGTGCCAGCAGAAGGGGACTAGCGGGAATCGGCGAGCAGTACTTC.

The rearrangement links TRBV2 to TRBJ2-1; 7 bases map to TRBD2. CDR3 length: 15 amino acids. Trimming removed 7 bases from V and 3 bases from J; junction bases left unmatched: 9. CDR1 is SNHLY and CDR2 is FYNNEI in the germline V gene. The CDR3 region is CASTSWGEGYNEQFF. The CDR3 DNA sequence: TGTGCCAGCACTTCTTGGGGGGAGGGCTACAATGAGCAGTTCTTC.

This clone was observed a few times. For the CDR3, the DNA is TGTGCCAGCAGCTCCCTAGCGGGTGTTCTTTACAATGAGCAGTTCTTC. Translation gives CASSSLAGVLYNEQFF. The chain couples TRBV7-9 to TRBJ2-1; 8 bases map to TRBD2. This CDR3 spans 16 amino acids. The V and J ends lost 4 bases and 4 bases, in that order; junction bases with no gene match: 9. Germline V gives CDR1 SEHNR, CDR2 FQNEAQ (reference sequence).

This chain uses TRBV29-1 with TRBJ1-1; D uncertain. V lost 3 bases and J lost 2, with 13 bases in between. The CDR3 consists of 14 residues. The germline gives CDR1 SQVTM, CDR2 ANQGSEA. The chain's CDR3 is CSVDPNVGNTEAFF. The DNA of the CDR3 is TGCAGCGTTGACCCCAACGTAGGAAACACTGAAGCTTTCTTT.